The text below deals with one TCR beta chain. The data were obtained in a study of neoadjuvant anti-PD-1 for oral cavity cancer. Only in-frame clones appear in the TCRdb table, and some are missing; sequencing was by immunoSEQ multiplex PCR. The sample consists of 15,000 or so clones, about 68% of them appearing once. Sequenced here: PBMCs, sampled before nivolumab (anti-PD-1) treatment. The clonotype was recovered from a person between 40 and 79 years old with oral cavity squamous cell carcinoma.

CDR3 loop: CASSHSDRATNEKLFF. CDR3 coding DNA: TGTGCCAGCAGCCATTCGGATCGTGCAACTAATGAAAAACTGTTTTTT. The chain is built from TRBV9 and TRBJ1-4; no definite D call. CDR1 SGDLS and CDR2 YYNGEE come from the germline V gene. Trimming shortened V by 4 bases and J by 0 bases, and 13 bases separated the two germline ends. The CDR3 is 16 residues long.